The 24 T cell receptor beta chains reported below all come from one sample, sequenced in a study of regulatory T cells in long-lasting Graves disease. The TCR beta library used iRepertoire HTBI primers with Arm-PCR amplification of CDR3. TCRdb itself ran the multiplex PCR reads through MiXCR, one entry per CDR3 protein. The repertoire consists of 300,000 to 400,000 distinct CDR3 sequences, with roughly 17% occurring once and the leading ten covering less than 35%. Time point specified: newly diagnosed GD, antithyroid drugs for less than 3 months. Extracted PBMC RNA gave rise to the TCR library. These data are also associated with another study on T cells in Graves' hyperthyroidism and ophthalmopathy.

This specimen consisted of peripheral blood mononuclear cells (PBMCs), obtained at new diagnosis, from a patient treated with antithyroid drugs. The source of these receptors is a man in his forties or fifties with Graves disease.

Regarding this clonotype: A read error may be the cause here, since a much bigger clone is one base away. The chain recombines TRBV9 with TRBJ2-1; 10 positions match TRBD2. Germline-derived CDR1 and CDR2 are SGDLS and YYNGEE. The CDR3 is 16 amino acids. The CDR3 nucleotides are TGTGCCAGCAGTGATGATCTCCTAGCGGGGGACAATGAGCAGTCCTTC. Translating gives CASSDDLLAGDNEQSF. The complete variable domain, with remaining parts taken from reference TRBV9 and TRBJ2-1, reads DSGVTQTPKHLITATGQRVTLRCSPRSGDLSVYWYQQSLDQGLQFLIQYYNGEERAKGNILERFSAQQFPDLHSELNLSSLELGDSALYFCASSDDLLAGDNEQSFGPGTRLTVL.

DNA for the CDR3: TGTGCCAGTAGTATCGGGGGACAGCCTCAAGAGACCCAGTACTTC. This sequence encodes CASSIGGQPQETQYF. The V call is TRBV19, the J call TRBJ2-5; tentatively, D is TRBD1 (7 bases). Looked up from germline, CDR1 is LNHDA and CDR2 is SQIVND (reference sequence). The CDR3 length is 15 residues. Deletions cut 3 bases from V and 2 bases from J, with 13 bases between.

The J gene is TRBJ2-2, the V gene TRBV2, with TRBD2 as a possible D gene (7 bases). The V gene's germline CDR1 is SNHLY and CDR2 FYNNEI. The CDR3 covers 17 residues. V shed 0 bases and J shed 3 bases, with 14 bases lying between them. The CDR3 sequence: CASSEAYGGLDTGELFF. DNA for the CDR3: TGTGCCAGCAGTGAAGCCTACGGGGGGCTGGACACCGGGGAGCTGTTTTTT.

This chain joins TRBV28 and TRBJ2-3, with 9 bases matching TRBD2. The CDR3 length is 16 residues. Germline trimming cut 4 bases from V and 0 bases from J; bases unmatched to any gene: 5. CDR1 and CDR2 (germline): MDHEN, SYDVKM. In nucleotides, the CDR3 is TGTGCCAGCAGTTCGGAAGCGGGGGGTAGCACAGATACGCAGTATTTT. This gives the protein CASSSEAGGSTDTQYF.

This clonotype was detected only a few times. This chain joins TRBV10-3 and TRBJ2-1; 10 bases line up with TRBD2. Germline-derived CDR1 and CDR2 are ENHRY and SYGVKD. V dropped 5 bases and J dropped 6; count of bases not matched to a gene: 16. This CDR3 is built from 18 residues. CDR3 in amino acids: CAISFSGGSGGLGNEQFF. CDR3 coding DNA: TGTGCCATCAGTTTCTCGGGGGGTAGCGGGGGGCTCGGCAATGAGCAGTTCTTC.

This clonotype turned up a few times. The CDR3 reads CASSLSSGWGGGLQETQYF. CDR3 DNA sequence: TGTGCCAGCAGCCTATCTAGTGGATGGGGCGGGGGGCTACAAGAGACCCAGTACTTC. The chain joins TRBV27 to TRBJ2-5; 8 bases are a match to TRBD2. V lost 6 bases, J lost 2 bases, and 20 bases stayed unmatched. Germline CDR1 and CDR2: MNHEY and SMNVEV (reference sequence). The CDR3 covers 19 residues.

This clonotype has a count of ten or more. V and J are TRBV7-9 and TRBJ1-6; D is ambiguous. Looked up from germline, CDR1 is SEHNR and CDR2 is FQNEAQ (reference sequence). This CDR3 is built from 13 residues. The germline V and J ends were trimmed by 1 base and 10 bases, with 8 bases remaining between them. The CDR3 nucleotides read TGTGCCAGCAGCTTAGTGGGAGACTCACCCCTCCACTTT. Its protein product is CASSLVGDSPLHF.

This clonotype was detected many times. The chain is built from TRBV2 and TRBJ1-1; D is possibly TRBD1 (5 bases). Germline values: CDR1 SNHLY, CDR2 FYNNEI. The CDR3 length is 11 residues. V was shortened by 6 bases and J by 6 bases, with 8 bases between the two germline ends. The CDR3 sequence is CASRGGAEAFF. The CDR3, as DNA: TGTGCCAGCAGGGGGGGGGCTGAAGCTTTCTTT.

This clonotype came up many times. The rearrangement links TRBV9 to TRBJ1-6, with 7 bases that match TRBD1. Germline CDR1 reads SGDLS; CDR2 reads YYNGEE. The J segment lost 7 bases and the V segment lost 3 bases, leaving 7 bases of the junction unmatched. The CDR3 length is 15 residues. In DNA, the CDR3 is TGTGCCAGCAGCGCAGAGACAGGGCGCAATTCACCCCTCCACTTT. Its translation is CASSAETGRNSPLHF. Supplemented by reference TRBV9 and TRBJ1-6, the full variable domain reads DSGVTQTPKHLITATGQRVTLRCSPRSGDLSVYWYQQSLDQGLQFLIQYYNGEERAKGNILERFSAQQFPDLHSELNLSSLELGDSALYFCASSAETGRNSPLHFGNGTRLTVT.

At least ten counts were recorded for this clonotype. This rearrangement joins TRBV10-3 to TRBJ1-2; a weak D match, TRBD1 (6 bases). V gave up 5 bases and J gave up 8 bases, with 12 bases separating them. The CDR3 contains 12 residues. Per the germline V gene, CDR1 is ENHRY and CDR2 is SYGVKD. The CDR3 DNA reads TGTGCCATCAGTCCAGGGGAAGACGGCTACACCTTC. Translation: CAISPGEDGYTF.

This chain connects TRBV19 to TRBJ2-1; D may be TRBD1 (5 bases). This CDR3 contains 14 residues. The germline V gene encodes CDR1 LNHDA and CDR2 SQIVND (reference sequence). V lost 2 bases, J lost 3 bases, and 8 bases lay in between. The CDR3 DNA reads as TGTGCCAGTAGTATACAGGGCCGCTACAATGAGCAGTTCTTC. It is translated as CASSIQGRYNEQFF.

This clonotype was seen many times. This chain joins TRBV28 and TRBJ2-4, with no clear D. V was pared by 2 bases and J by 5 bases, with 7 bases between. The CDR3 has 13 amino acids. Per germline, CDR1 MDHEN and CDR2 SYDVKM. The CDR3 reads CASSLQQENIQYF. CDR3 bases: TGTGCCAGCAGTTTACAACAAGAAAACATTCAGTACTTC.

This clonotype occurred a few times. The rearrangement uses TRBV30 and TRBJ2-7; 9 bases fit TRBD1. The CDR3 runs to 15 residues. Trimming removed 3 bases from V and 1 base from J; junction bases left unmatched: 7. The germline gives CDR1 GTSNPN, CDR2 SVGIG (reference sequence). The chain's CDR3 is CAWSPGTGPSYEQYF. The CDR3 DNA is TGTGCCTGGAGCCCCGGGACAGGGCCTTCCTACGAGCAGTACTTC.

This clonotype was counted at least ten times. The chain combines TRBV7-2 with TRBJ2-3, with 8 nucleotides matching TRBD2. The V segment lost 2 bases and the J segment 2 bases; nucleotides outside the gene matches: 6. CDR1 SGHTA and CDR2 FQGNSA come from the germline V gene. This CDR3 spans 16 amino acids. The DNA for the CDR3 is TGTGCCAGCAGCTTAAGGCTAGCGGGCCTCACAGATACGCAGTATTTT. Encoded protein: CASSLRLAGLTDTQYF.

As concerns this clonotype: A far larger clone is a single base away, which makes a read error likely. The J gene is TRBJ2-7, the V gene TRBV9, with D possibly being TRBD2 (6 bases). The CDR3 extends over 14 amino acids. Germline V lookup: CDR1 SGDLS, CDR2 YYNGEE. Here the CDR3 DNA reads TGTGCCAGCAGCACAGCCGGGACTTCCTACAAGCAGTACTTC. It is translated as CASSTAGTSYKQYF.

This clonotype was counted many times. V usage is TRBV4-1 and J usage is TRBJ1-2; 9 nucleotides align to TRBD1. V shed 6 bases, J shed 4 bases, and the junction held 9 bases outside the gene matches. Per the germline V gene, CDR1 is MGHRA and CDR2 is YSYEKL. This CDR3 has 15 residues. CDR3 in DNA: TGCGCCAGCAGTTCCGGACAGGGGCGAGGCTATGGCTACACCTTC. It is translated as CASSSGQGRGYGYTF.

V is TRBV7-2 and J is TRBJ1-3; TRBD1 is a possible D gene (5 bases). V shed 1 base and J shed 3 bases, with 16 bases lying between them. This CDR3 comprises 17 residues. Germline loops: CDR1 SGHTA, CDR2 FQGNSA. For the CDR3, the DNA is TGTGCCAGCAGCTTAGTACCGGGGGTGGTATATGGAAACACCATATATTTT. Its protein product is CASSLVPGVVYGNTIYF.

This clonotype was seen ten or more times. CDR3 bases: TGTGCCAGCAGCCCGACAGTAAATTCACCCCTCCACTTT. Its translation: CASSPTVNSPLHF. V usage is TRBV28 and J usage is TRBJ1-6, with D possibly being TRBD1 (5 bases). Deletions cut 6 bases from V and 7 bases from J, with 10 bases between. Germline V CDR1 and CDR2: MDHEN, SYDVKM. The CDR3 contains 13 residues.

The table lists this clonotype with many counts. The chain employs TRBV15 and TRBJ2-1, with 7 bases that match TRBD2. Germline V lookup: CDR1 LNHNV, CDR2 YYDKDF (reference sequence). V was pared by 1 base and J by 1 base, with 7 bases of the junction left unmatched. There are 17 residues in the CDR3. The CDR3 is CATSRGDGGGSYNEQFF. DNA for the CDR3: TGTGCCACCAGCAGAGGGGACGGGGGAGGGTCCTACAATGAGCAGTTCTTC. The full variable domain, in which reference TRBV15 and TRBJ2-1 provide the parts outside the CDR3, is DAMVIQNPRYQVTQFGKPVTLSCSQTLNHNVMYWYQQKSSQAPKLLFHYYDKDFNNEADTPDNFQSRRPNTSFCFLDIRSPGLGDTAMYLCATSRGDGGGSYNEQFFGPGTRLTVL.

This clonotype was detected many times. J is TRBJ2-7 and V is TRBV28; weak D call: TRBD2 (6 bases). The V end was cut by 3 bases, the J end by 3 bases, with 12 bases between. Germline assignment: CDR1 MDHEN and CDR2 SYDVKM. CDR3 length: 14 residues. The CDR3: CASSFGSGGYEQYF. The CDR3 bases are TGTGCCAGCAGTTTCGGTAGCGGAGGCTACGAGCAGTACTTC.

This clonotype was recorded only once. The chain has TRBV5-1 and TRBJ2-3, with 9 bases fitting TRBD1. J gave up 5 bases and V 0 bases, and 1 base lay outside the gene matches. Per the germline V gene, CDR1 is SGHRS and CDR2 is YFSETQ. CDR3 length: 14 residues. The CDR3 here is CASSLGQGEDTQYF. The CDR3 region has the DNA TGCGCCAGCAGCTTGGGACAGGGGGAAGATACGCAGTATTTT.

The CDR3: CASSPLRNEQFF. CDR3 DNA: TGTGCCAGCAGCCCGTTAAGGAATGAGCAGTTCTTC. The V and J genes are TRBV6-1 and TRBJ2-1, with unresolved D. Per germline, CDR1 MNHNS and CDR2 SASEGT. Trimming stripped 6 bases from V and 7 bases from J, with 10 bases between. CDR3 length equals 12 residues.

This clonotype occurred a few times. This chain connects TRBV19 to TRBJ2-2, with D perhaps TRBD1 (5 bases). The CDR3 sequence is 15 residues long. Trimming left V 9 bases short and J 1 base short, with 15 bases between. Germline assignment: CDR1 LNHDA and CDR2 SQIVND (reference sequence). This CDR3 is CASPGPTGNTGELFF. CDR3 DNA sequence: TGTGCCAGCCCGGGCCCTACAGGGAACACCGGGGAGCTGTTTTTT.

This chain connects TRBV6-2 or TRBV6-3 to TRBJ1-1, with D uncertain. The CDR3 contains 14 residues. Germline assignment: CDR1 MNHEY and CDR2 SVGEGT. V lost 5 bases to trimming and J lost 1 base, with 11 bases between them. CDR3 sequence (DNA): TGTGCCAGCAGTGAATGGGTAGAGAACACTGAAGCTTTCTTT. Translation: CASSEWVENTEAFF.